What follows is one TCR beta chain and its context. Profiled with immunoSEQ multiplex PCR; TCRdb holds only in-frame clones, not every one. The table has under 130,000 clones, roughly nine tenths seen once; the top ten hold about 4%. Germline CDR1 reads SQVTM; CDR2 reads ANQGSEA. CDR3 length: 13 residues. The J segment lost 6 bases and the V segment lost 6 bases, leaving 5 bases of the junction unmatched. This specimen comes from a study of cytomegalovirus exposure and HLA in healthy donors. This sequence originates from a woman between 18 and 29 years old in good health and CMV-seropositive. V usage is TRBV29-1 and J usage is TRBJ1-2; 12 nucleotides match TRBD1. Material: PBMCs. The CDR3 DNA is TGCAGCGTGGGGACAGGGGGCGAGGATGGCTACACCTTC. Protein: CSVGTGGEDGYTF.